This TCR beta chain was obtained from a study of cytomegalovirus exposure and HLA in healthy donors. Whole-study findings and limits: The tendency of first-cohort TCR clusters to co-occur in the 120 validation repertoires was identified by a subsequent analysis. Cytomegalovirus status was reportedly diagnosed by the classifier with high sensitivity and specificity.

Of note for this clone: Its antigen is not identified.

Clones were sequenced by immunoSEQ multiplex PCR, and TCRdb holds only the in-frame ones, with some missing. The sample has fewer than 150,000 clones; approximately 88% are singletons. Trimming took off 1 base at V and 4 bases at J, with 14 bases between the two ends. The V gene's germline CDR1 is MNHEY and CDR2 SVGAGI. This CDR3 spans 15 amino acids. The sample was PBMCs. The clonotype originates from a man aged 18 to 29 in good health and CMV-seronegative. The rearrangement uses TRBV6-5 and TRBJ2-7; D perhaps matches TRBD2 (6 bases). The CDR3: CASSYLPRGSYEQYF. Written as DNA, the CDR3 is TGTGCCAGCAGTTACTTACCTCGGGGGAGTTACGAGCAGTACTTC.